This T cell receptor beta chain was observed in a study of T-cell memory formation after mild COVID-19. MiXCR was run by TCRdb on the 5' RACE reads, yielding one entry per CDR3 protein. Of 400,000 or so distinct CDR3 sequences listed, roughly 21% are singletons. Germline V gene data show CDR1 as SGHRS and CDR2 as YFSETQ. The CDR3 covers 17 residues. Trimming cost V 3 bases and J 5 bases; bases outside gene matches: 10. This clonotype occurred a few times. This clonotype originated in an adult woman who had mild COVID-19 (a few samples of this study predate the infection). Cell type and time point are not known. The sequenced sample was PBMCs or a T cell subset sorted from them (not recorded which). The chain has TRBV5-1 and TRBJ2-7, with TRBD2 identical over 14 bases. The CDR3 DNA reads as TGCGCCAGCAGCTGGACACTCCAGACTAGCGGGAGGGACGAGCAGTACTTC. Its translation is CASSWTLQTSGRDEQYF.